This T cell receptor beta chain originates from a study of T cells after yellow fever vaccination. Broader study findings: Clones from primary vaccination mostly reappeared after the booster (about 97% CD4, about 88% CD8).

V gave up 3 bases and J gave up 7 bases, with 6 bases separating them. This CDR3 is built from 11 residues. Comment on this clonotype: Its matching antigen is unknown. This may be a read error: a much more frequent sequence differs by one nucleotide.

Using its own MiXCR run on the 5' RACE reads, TCRdb lists one record per CDR3 protein. The sample holds 620,000 or so distinct CDR3 sequences, 17% seen once. The specimen comprised PBMCs, sampled less than 6 days after the first yellow fever vaccination. The sequence was obtained from a man aged 18 to 29 who received the YFV17D yellow fever vaccine. The chain links TRBV12-3 or TRBV12-4 to TRBJ2-5, with D possibly matching TRBD2 (5 bases). CDR3 sequence: CASSFEGTQYF. The DNA for the CDR3 is TGTGCCAGCAGTTTTGAGGGGACCCAGTACTTC.